This TCR beta chain emerged from a study of OX40 agonist ivuxolimab in advanced cancers. Trimming left V 1 base short and J 2 bases short, with 11 bases between. The CDR3 length is 15 residues. The germline CDR1 and CDR2 sequences are LNHNV and YYDKDF (reference sequence). Profiling relied on immunoSEQ multiplex PCR, and the TCRdb table lists in-frame clones only, not all of them. The sample gives approximately 30,000 clones, 89% of which show up once; approximately 0.9% is in the top ten. The source of this sequence is an adult with an advanced solid tumor such as melanoma, head and neck, liver or kidney cancer. The J gene is TRBJ2-5, the V gene TRBV15; perhaps TRBD1 as D (6 bases). Material: CD4+ or CD8+ T cells sorted from blood, obtained in a trial of the OX40 agonist ivuxolimab. CDR3 nucleotide sequence: TGTGCCACCAGCAGAGCACAGGGTCGTCAAGAGACCCAGTACTTC. Its translation is CATSRAQGRQETQYF.